The 28 T cell receptor beta chains listed next were all sequenced from one sample in a study of beta chain features in type 1 diabetes. Reverse transcription of all isolated RNA meant that expressed TCRB transcripts were sequenced. The table came from immunoSEQ multiplex PCR; TCRdb's copy has only in-frame clones and leaves some out. The sample lists 450,000 to 600,000 clones, approximately 30% occurring once. Material: naive CD4+ T cells from blood. All receptors derive from a young man in good health.

This clone was seen only a few times. The chain uses TRBV4-2 and TRBJ2-2, with D tentatively TRBD2 (6 bases). Germline V CDR1 and CDR2: LGHNA, YNFKEQ. The CDR3 has 17 residues. Trimming took off 1 base at V and 4 bases at J, with 16 bases between the two ends. The CDR3 sequence: CASSQVLARRGTGELFF. The CDR3, as DNA: TGTGCCAGCAGCCAAGTGCTAGCGAGGAGGGGCACCGGGGAGCTGTTTTTT.

A few counts support this clone. The chain recombines TRBV5-4 with TRBJ2-7; 10 bases line up with TRBD2. Germline V gene sequence: CDR1 SGHNT, CDR2 YYREEE (reference sequence). This CDR3 comprises 14 residues. V lost 4 bases and J lost 0; bases outside the gene matches: 1. CDR3 coding DNA: TGTGCCAGCAGCCCTAGCGGGAGCTCCTACGAGCAGTACTTC. This codes for CASSPSGSSYEQYF.

The table lists this clone with a few counts. The rearrangement uses TRBV14 and TRBJ1-1; D is ambiguous. Trimming removed 0 bases from V and 11 bases from J, with 13 bases in between. From germline, CDR1 is SGHDN and CDR2 FVKESK. CDR3 length equals 13 residues. The CDR3 here is CASSQDARSVAFF. The CDR3, as DNA: TGTGCCAGCAGCCAAGATGCTCGGTCCGTTGCTTTCTTT.

This clone turned up a few times. V is TRBV29-1 and J is TRBJ2-7; 11 nucleotides match TRBD1. This CDR3 has 14 residues. The V gene end was trimmed by 7 bases and the J gene end by 0 bases; junction bases not matched to a gene: 5. Per the germline V gene, CDR1 is SQVTM and CDR2 is ANQGSEA. This CDR3 is CSAGTGGYSYEQYF. CDR3 bases: TGCAGCGCTGGGACAGGGGGTTACTCCTACGAGCAGTACTTC.

The chain combines TRBV15 with TRBJ2-7, with D perhaps TRBD1 (6 bases). Deletions cut 5 bases from V and 5 bases from J, with 16 bases between. The germline V gene has CDR1 LNHNV and CDR2 YYDKDF (reference sequence). This CDR3 contains 14 residues. CDR3 bases: TGTGCCACCAGCCCCCGGAGAGGGGGTAACGAGCAGTACTTC. Translation: CATSPRRGGNEQYF.

This chain connects TRBV2 to TRBJ2-4; 8 positions agree with TRBD2. Trimming cost V 6 bases and J 2 bases; bases outside gene matches: 3. The CDR3 is 14 residues long. Germline loops: CDR1 SNHLY, CDR2 FYNNEI. In DNA form, the CDR3 reads TGTGCCAGCAGAGCGGGAGTTTCCAAAAACATTCAGTACTTC. Encoded protein: CASRAGVSKNIQYF.

The chain has TRBV30 and TRBJ1-1; perhaps TRBD1 as D (5 bases). The CDR3 runs 13 residues. CDR1 and CDR2 (germline): GTSNPN, SVGIG (reference sequence). The V gene lost 4 bases and the J gene lost 1 base, with 10 bases spanning the gap. As DNA, the CDR3 is TGTGCCTGGACCGTGACAGCGAACACTGAAGCTTTCTTT. Translation: CAWTVTANTEAFF.

The chain combines TRBV9 with TRBJ2-3, with D uncertain. The CDR3 sequence is 14 residues long. V lost 4 bases to trimming and J lost 2 bases, with 11 bases between them. Germline V CDR1 and CDR2: SGDLS, YYNGEE. The CDR3 DNA follows: TGTGCCAGCAGCCCCCTAGGGTCCACAGATACGCAGTATTTT. As protein: CASSPLGSTDTQYF.

The chain couples TRBV30 to TRBJ2-7, with no clear D. Germline V CDR1 and CDR2: GTSNPN, SVGIG (reference sequence). The CDR3 runs to 11 residues. V was shortened by 4 bases and J by 3 bases, with 7 bases between the two germline ends. The CDR3 spells CAWKGYYEQYF. Written as DNA, the CDR3 is TGTGCCTGGAAAGGATACTACGAGCAGTACTTC.

This clone was recorded many times. The CDR3 coding sequence is TGTGCCAGCAGCGATCGGGCCTATGGCTACACCTTC. This codes for CASSDRAYGYTF. The gene calls are TRBV7-9 and TRBJ1-2; D not certain. The CDR3 has 12 residues. V was pared by 5 bases and J by 4 bases, with 8 bases between. Germline CDR1 and CDR2: SEHNR and FQNEAQ (reference sequence).

This clone was detected only once. The chain carries TRBV28 and TRBJ1-1; D call uncertain. Per germline, CDR1 MDHEN and CDR2 SYDVKM. V lost 10 bases to trimming and J lost 4 bases, with 25 bases between them. This CDR3 spans 16 amino acids. CDR3 sequence: CATASRAYFIRTEAFF. The CDR3, as DNA: TGTGCCACAGCTTCCCGGGCCTATTTTATCCGCACTGAAGCTTTCTTT.

This clone has a handful of counts. J is TRBJ2-1 and V is TRBV18; 10 bases agree with TRBD2. The V segment lost 5 bases and the J segment 8 bases; nucleotides outside the gene matches: 9. This CDR3 spans 15 amino acids. The V gene's germline CDR1 is KGHSH and CDR2 LQKENI. Written as DNA, the CDR3 is TGTGCCAGCTCAACGACTAGCGGGTTCGGCGATGAGCAGTTCTTC. Translation: CASSTTSGFGDEQFF. The whole variable domain, filled in from reference TRBV18 and TRBJ2-1, reads NAGVMQNPRHLVRRRGQEARLRCSPMKGHSHVYWYRQLPEEGLKFMVYLQKENIIDESGMPKERFSAEFPKEGPSILRIQQVVRGDSAAYFCASSTTSGFGDEQFFGPGTRLTVL.

This clone has more than one count but fewer than ten. This chain joins TRBV27 and TRBJ1-2; D ambiguous. The CDR3 totals 13 residues. Germline CDR1 MNHEY, CDR2 SMNVEV (reference sequence). V gave up 5 bases and J gave up 2 bases, with 9 bases separating them. The CDR3 DNA reads TGTGCCAGCAGTGGTCCCGGGAACTATGGCTACACCTTC. Protein product: CASSGPGNYGYTF.

The gene calls are TRBV5-1 and TRBJ2-6; D remains ambiguous. In germline, CDR1 is SGHRS, CDR2 YFSETQ. V lost 3 bases, J lost 0 bases, and 7 bases lay in between. This CDR3 contains 15 residues. CDR3 DNA sequence: TGCGCCAGCAGCTCAGAGAGCTCTGGGGCCAACGTCCTGACTTTC. Protein sequence: CASSSESSGANVLTF.

V gene TRBV30 combines with J gene TRBJ2-1, with 9 bases lining up with TRBD1. Germline V lookup: CDR1 GTSNPN, CDR2 SVGIG (reference sequence). J lost 3 bases, V lost 3 bases, and 3 bases had no gene match. This CDR3 has 14 amino acids. This chain's CDR3 is CAWRGTGYYNEQFF. The CDR3 bases are TGTGCCTGGAGGGGGACAGGGTACTACAATGAGCAGTTCTTC. Full variable domain (outside the CDR3, taken from reference TRBV30 and TRBJ2-1): SQTIHQWPATLVQPVGSPLSLECTVEGTSNPNLYWYRQAAGRGLQLLFYSVGIGQISSEVPQNLSASRPQDRQFILSSKKLLLSDSGFYLCAWRGTGYYNEQFFGPGTRLTVL.

The sample holds a few counts of this clone. V usage is TRBV29-1 and J usage is TRBJ2-1; D gene unclear. The ends were cut back, 7 bases at V and 0 bases at J, with 13 bases in the middle. Per the germline V gene, CDR1 is SQVTM and CDR2 is ANQGSEA. This CDR3 contains 14 residues. CDR3 DNA sequence: TGCAGCGCCCACCAGGCCAGCTCCTACAATGAGCAGTTCTTC. It translates to CSAHQASSYNEQFF.

A single count supports this clone. The identical CDR3 is also encoded by other nucleotide sequences in the sample. The genes are TRBV5-1 and TRBJ2-1, with D maybe TRBD1 (6 bases). The ends were cut back, 0 bases at V and 6 bases at J, with 10 bases in the middle. Germline V lookup: CDR1 SGHRS, CDR2 YFSETQ. CDR3 length: 14 amino acids. This chain's CDR3 is CASSLGEGGNEQFF. The CDR3 bases are TGCGCCAGCAGCTTGGGAGAAGGGGGCAATGAGCAGTTCTTC.

The V and J genes are TRBV28 and TRBJ2-1; D might be TRBD2 (5 bases). This CDR3 comprises 19 residues. The germline CDR1 and CDR2 sequences are MDHEN and SYDVKM. Deletions cut 7 bases from V and 16 bases from J, with 41 bases between. The CDR3 here is CASTPASGETSYRTGRKFF. The CDR3 bases are TGTGCCAGCACCCCTGCCTCCGGCGAGACCTCATATCGGACTGGCCGAAAATTCTTC.

This clone was found a few times. The chain couples TRBV25-1 to TRBJ2-7; D remains ambiguous. Germline values: CDR1 MGHDK, CDR2 SYGVNS. V was pared by 6 bases and J by 6 bases, with 9 bases between. This CDR3 comprises 11 residues. CDR3 nucleotides: TGTGCCAGCAGGGCGTCGGGCGAGCAGTACTTC. The encoded protein is CASRASGEQYF.

The rearrangement links TRBV4-1 to TRBJ1-4; D perhaps matches TRBD1 (5 bases). Between the trimmed V and J ends, which lost 5 bases and 8 bases, there was a span of 18 bases. The CDR3 is made up of 15 amino acids. Per the germline V gene, CDR1 is MGHRA and CDR2 is YSYEKL. The CDR3 sequence is CASSSQWGVVEKLFF. The CDR3, as DNA: TGCGCCAGCAGCTCCCAGTGGGGCGTAGTGGAAAAACTGTTTTTT.

The chain employs TRBV30 and TRBJ2-1; no clear D. Trimming pared 0 bases from V and 15 bases from J, leaving 15 bases between. Germline V lookup: CDR1 GTSNPN, CDR2 SVGIG (reference sequence). The CDR3 is 12 amino acids. CDR3: CAWSVAVLPPFF. The CDR3, as DNA: TGTGCCTGGAGTGTTGCTGTCCTTCCGCCGTTCTTC.

The V call is TRBV2, the J call TRBJ2-3, with D possibly TRBD1 on 7 matching bases. V dropped 6 bases and J dropped 2 bases, with 15 bases sitting between them. CDR1 and CDR2 (germline): SNHLY, FYNNEI. The CDR3 loop spans 15 amino acids. The CDR3 bases are TGTGCCAGCAGACCCGGCAGGGGGGACACAGATACGCAGTATTTT. It yields the protein CASRPGRGDTDTQYF.

This chain connects TRBV9 to TRBJ2-4, with D uncertain. V was trimmed by 6 bases and J by 6 bases, leaving 19 bases between them. Per the germline V gene, CDR1 is SGDLS and CDR2 is YYNGEE. The CDR3 has 15 amino acids. In nucleotides, the CDR3 is TGTGCCAGCACCAGGTCGTCAGGCCAGCCAAACATTCAGTACTTC. It yields the protein CASTRSSGQPNIQYF.

This clone has just a few counts. V is TRBV7-2 and J is TRBJ1-1; D gene ambiguous. Germline V gives CDR1 SGHTA, CDR2 FQGNSA. This CDR3 is 14 amino acids long. Trimming left V 5 bases short and J 1 base short, with 11 bases between. CDR3 DNA: TGTGCCAGCAGCCGACCCTCTACGAACACTGAAGCTTTCTTT. It is translated as CASSRPSTNTEAFF.

Notes on this clone: Other DNA variants within this sample encode the same CDR3. The rearrangement uses TRBV20-1 and TRBJ1-1, with D unresolved. Trimming pared 2 bases from V and 4 bases from J, leaving 5 bases between. CDR3 length: 11 residues. Germline V gene sequence: CDR1 DFQATT, CDR2 SNEGSKA (reference sequence). The CDR3 sequence: CSARLVTEAFF. CDR3 nucleotides: TGCAGTGCTAGACTGGTCACTGAAGCTTTCTTT.

The chain combines TRBV23-1 with TRBJ2-6, with D tentatively TRBD1 (6 bases). TRBV23-1 is treated as an ORF (open reading frame) with a function not yet certain. Trimming took 2 bases from V and 0 from J, leaving 20 bases between them. The CDR3 runs to 20 residues. The CDR3 protein is CASSQKQGQDWSSGANVLTF. Here the CDR3 DNA reads TGCGCCAGCAGTCAAAAACAGGGTCAGGACTGGAGCTCTGGGGCCAACGTCCTGACTTTC.

The rearrangement uses TRBV7-3 and TRBJ2-7, with D perhaps matching TRBD1 (6 bases). Trimming shortened V by 2 bases and J by 2 bases, and 10 bases separated the two germline ends. Looked up from germline, CDR1 is SGHTA and CDR2 is FQGTGA. The CDR3 has 14 amino acids. DNA for the CDR3: TGTGCCAGCAGCTTACACAGGGAGACCTACGAGCAGTACTTC. It translates to CASSLHRETYEQYF. The whole variable domain, filled in from reference TRBV7-3 and TRBJ2-7, reads GAGVSQTPSNKVTEKGKYVELRCDPISGHTALYWYRQSLGQGPEFLIYFQGTGAADDSGLPNDRFFAVRPEGSVSTLKIQRTERGDSAVYLCASSLHRETYEQYFGPGTRLTVT.

The rearrangement links TRBV9 to TRBJ1-2; possibly TRBD1 for D (6 bases). The CDR3 has 15 amino acids. V lost 4 bases to trimming and J lost 4 bases, with 17 bases between them. CDR1 is SGDLS and CDR2 is YYNGEE in the germline V gene. The CDR3 sequence: CASSKRDTRPYGYTF. The CDR3 DNA reads TGTGCCAGCAGCAAACGGGACACACGGCCCTATGGCTACACCTTC.